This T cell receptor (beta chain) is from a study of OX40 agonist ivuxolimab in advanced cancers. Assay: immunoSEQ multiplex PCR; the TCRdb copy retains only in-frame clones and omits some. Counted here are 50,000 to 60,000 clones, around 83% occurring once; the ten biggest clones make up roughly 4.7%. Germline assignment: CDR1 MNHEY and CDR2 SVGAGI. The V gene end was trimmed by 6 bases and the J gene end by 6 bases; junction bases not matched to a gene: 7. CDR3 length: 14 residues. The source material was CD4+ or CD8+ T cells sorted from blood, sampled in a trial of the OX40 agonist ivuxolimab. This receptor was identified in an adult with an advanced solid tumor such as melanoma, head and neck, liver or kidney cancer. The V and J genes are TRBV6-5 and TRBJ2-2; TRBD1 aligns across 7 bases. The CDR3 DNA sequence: TGTGCCAGCAGCCCCGCCCAGGGGGCCGGGGAGCTGTTTTTT. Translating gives CASSPAQGAGELFF.